The 32 T cell receptor beta chains below were found in one sample sequenced in a study of T cell repertoires in cytomegalovirus infection. TCRdb re-called the reads through MiXCR, storing one row per CDR3 protein. This sample carries about 530,000 distinct CDR3 sequences, around 27% of them seen once, and the ten largest clones take less than 15%. The sequencing sample was made of PBMCs. The receptors were gathered from a human donor in good health (CMV status not recorded). Some clones in this sample may be carry-over from other donors' samples.

This clonotype showed up just a few times. The V call is TRBV19, the J call TRBJ2-1; 9 nucleotides align to TRBD1. Germline loops: CDR1 LNHDA, CDR2 SQIVND (reference sequence). V was pared by 6 bases and J by 3 bases, with 9 bases of the junction left unmatched. The CDR3 spans 16 residues. The CDR3 DNA is TGTGCCAGTAGGAACGCCGGGACAGGGATCTACAATGAGCAGTTCTTC. Protein product: CASRNAGTGIYNEQFF.

This sequence joins TRBV20-1 and TRBJ2-6; D gene unclear. V lost 0 bases and J lost 2, with 5 bases in between. CDR1 is DFQATT and CDR2 is SNEGSKA in the germline V gene (reference sequence). The CDR3 has 14 residues. The CDR3 nucleotides are TGCAGTGCTAGAGATACAGCTGGGGCCAACGTCCTGACTTTC. Its protein product is CSARDTAGANVLTF.

The genes are TRBV15 and TRBJ2-2; the D gene could be TRBD1 or TRBD2 (5 bases each). In germline, CDR1 is LNHNV, CDR2 YYDKDF (reference sequence). Deletions cut 5 bases from V and 3 bases from J, with 10 bases between. CDR3 length: 14 residues. The CDR3 sequence is CATSGGRYTGELFF. CDR3 bases: TGTGCCACCAGCGGGGGACGATACACCGGGGAGCTGTTTTTT.

This clonotype was detected a few times. The genes are TRBV6-2 or TRBV6-3 and TRBJ1-5; D is unclear. Germline V CDR1 and CDR2: MNHEY, SVGEGT. Trimming shortened V by 9 bases and J by 11 bases, and 17 bases separated the two germline ends. This CDR3 spans 12 amino acids. CDR3 protein: CASSDPVIAQHF. CDR3 nucleotides: TGTGCCAGTTCGGACCCGGTGATAGCCCAGCATTTT.

This clonotype was recorded a few times. This sequence joins TRBV12-5 and TRBJ2-1; 8 positions match TRBD2. The CDR3 runs 18 residues. CDR1 and CDR2 from the germline V gene are LGHNT and FRNRAP. V lost 0 bases and J lost 7; bases outside the gene matches: 14. The CDR3, as DNA: TGTGCTAGTGGTTTGGTACGGCAGAAGCGGGAGAAGAATAATGAGCAGTTCTTC. Amino acid sequence: CASGLVRQKREKNNEQFF.

The chain employs TRBV6-1 and TRBJ2-7; possible D gene TRBD2, 6 bases. This CDR3 contains 15 residues. Trimming stripped 6 bases from V and 2 bases from J, with 17 bases between. CDR1 and CDR2 from the germline V gene are MNHNS and SASEGT. In DNA, the CDR3 is TGTGCCAGCAGCCGGACTATCCTGGGGACCTACGAGCAGTACTTC. It yields the protein CASSRTILGTYEQYF.

This clonotype was seen only a few times. The chain employs TRBV6-2 or TRBV6-3 and TRBJ2-1; 8 bases map to TRBD1. Germline V gene sequence: CDR1 MNHEY, CDR2 SVGEGT. The V gene end was trimmed by 5 bases and the J gene end by 2 bases; junction bases not matched to a gene: 5. The CDR3 sequence is 15 residues long. CDR3 nucleotide sequence: TGTGCCAGCAGTGCCGGACAGGGAGCCTACAATGAGCAGTTCTTC. Amino acids: CASSAGQGAYNEQFF.

Points on this clonotype: One base away lies a much larger clone, so this may be a sequencing read error. The genes are TRBV6-1 and TRBJ1-1, with 8 bases identical to TRBD1. V shed 1 base, J shed 6 bases, and the junction held 7 bases outside the gene matches. This CDR3 has 15 amino acids. CDR1 MNHNS and CDR2 SASEGT come from the germline V gene. The CDR3 sequence is CASSEDTGGFPEAFF. For the CDR3, the DNA is TGTGCCAGCAGTGAAGACACAGGGGGTTTCCCTGAAGCTTTCTTT.

The table lists this clonotype with a few counts. The chain combines TRBV11-3 with TRBJ2-2, with D perhaps matching TRBD1 (6 bases). The germline V gene has CDR1 SGHNT and CDR2 YENEEA. V dropped 1 base and J dropped 7 bases, with 13 bases sitting between them. The CDR3 loop spans 15 amino acids. CDR3 bases: TGTGCCAGCAGCTTAGGGGCAGGGGCTCACGGGGAGCTGTTTTTT. This translates into CASSLGAGAHGELFF.

The rearrangement links TRBV24-1 to TRBJ2-5, with TRBD2 identical over 12 bases. The ends lost 1 base at V and 5 bases at J; junction bases unmatched: 4. The germline gives CDR1 KGHDR, CDR2 SFDVKD. CDR3 length equals 16 residues. The CDR3 region is CATSDFSTSGSETQYF. The CDR3 DNA reads TGTGCCACCAGTGATTTTTCGACTAGCGGGAGCGAGACCCAGTACTTC.

This clonotype was recorded a few times. The chain employs TRBV7-9 and TRBJ2-3; D remains unclear. Germline V gives CDR1 SEHNR, CDR2 FQNEAQ (reference sequence). The CDR3 spans 15 residues. Between the trimmed V and J ends, which lost 2 bases and 2 bases, there was a span of 11 bases. The DNA for the CDR3 is TGTGCCAGCAGCTTATTTGACGCCGCCACAGATACGCAGTATTTT. It encodes CASSLFDAATDTQYF. The full variable domain, with the rest looked up from reference TRBV7-9 and TRBJ2-3, is DTGVSQNPRHKITKRGQNVTFRCDPISEHNRLYWYRQTLGQGPEFLTYFQNEAQLEKSRLLSDRFSAERPKGSFSTLEIQRTEQGDSAMYLCASSLFDAATDTQYFGPGTRLTVL.

This chain uses TRBV5-6 with TRBJ1-1; perhaps TRBD1 as D (5 bases). V lost 5 bases, J lost 2 bases, and 13 bases lay in between. The CDR3 has 14 amino acids. Germline-derived CDR1 and CDR2 are SGHDT and YYEEEE. The CDR3 DNA follows: TGTGCCAGCAGGCAACCGGGACGTAACACTGAAGCTTTCTTT. Encoded protein: CASRQPGRNTEAFF.

This clonotype was seen many times. This chain uses TRBV7-9 with TRBJ2-2; 8 nucleotides agree with TRBD2. The germline V gene has CDR1 SEHNR and CDR2 FQNEAQ (reference sequence). This CDR3 is 15 amino acids long. Trimming cost V 5 bases and J 3 bases; bases outside gene matches: 5. The CDR3, as DNA: TGTGCCAGCAGCCCCGCGACTAGCGACACCGGGGAGCTGTTTTTT. As protein: CASSPATSDTGELFF.

This chain joins TRBV27 and TRBJ1-5; 9 nucleotides agree with TRBD1. Germline trimming cut 11 bases from V and 4 bases from J; bases unmatched to any gene: 12. Germline CDR1 is MNHEY and CDR2 is SMNVEV (reference sequence). CDR3 length: 15 residues. CDR3 sequence (DNA): TGTGCCGGAACCGGGACAGGGATAGGAAATCAGCCCCAGCATTTT. This encodes CAGTGTGIGNQPQHF.

This clonotype was observed a few times. The genes are TRBV30 and TRBJ1-2; no clear D. The CDR3 spans 12 residues. Germline V lookup: CDR1 GTSNPN, CDR2 SVGIG (reference sequence). V was shortened by 3 bases and J by 8 bases, with 13 bases between the two germline ends. CDR3 sequence: CAWSPSGRGYTF. For the CDR3, the DNA is TGTGCCTGGAGCCCGTCGGGAAGGGGCTACACCTTC.

This clonotype was observed at least ten times. V is TRBV7-2 and J is TRBJ2-1, with TRBD1 matching 7 bases. V lost 1 base and J lost 7; bases outside the gene matches: 7. The CDR3 runs 15 residues. CDR1 is SGHTA, CDR2 FQGNSA, per germline. The CDR3 DNA is TGTGCCAGCAGCTTAGGGGGGACAGCGCGGAATGAGCAGTTCTTC. The encoded protein is CASSLGGTARNEQFF.

The table lists this clonotype with many counts. V usage is TRBV7-8 and J usage is TRBJ2-3; 11 nucleotides agree with TRBD2. Losses at the gene ends were 0 bases for V and 6 bases for J; bases not matched to a gene: 14. The germline gives CDR1 SGHVS, CDR2 FQNEAQ. The CDR3 covers 19 residues. The chain's CDR3 is CASSLAHLLVAGGEDTQYF. CDR3 coding DNA: TGTGCCAGCAGCTTAGCCCACCTTTTGGTAGCGGGAGGGGAGGATACGCAGTATTTT.

This clonotype was counted at least ten times. The J gene is TRBJ1-1, the V gene TRBV6-5; no reliable D call. CDR3 size: 15 residues. Germline V gene lookup returns CDR1 MNHEY and CDR2 SVGAGI. Trimming removed 0 bases from V and 9 bases from J, with 17 bases in between. The CDR3 sequence is CASSYSIKIRHKAFF. The CDR3 DNA is TGTGCCAGCAGTTACTCGATAAAAATTCGTCATAAAGCTTTCTTT.

This clonotype was picked up a small number of times. The chain recombines TRBV4-3 with TRBJ2-3; D is undetermined. The CDR3 has 14 amino acids. Germline-derived CDR1 and CDR2 are LGHNA and YSLEER. Between the trimmed V and J ends, which lost 1 base and 5 bases, there was a span of 10 bases. DNA for the CDR3: TGCGCCAGCAGCCAAGCCCCCAAGGGAGATACGCAGTATTTT. Translating it yields CASSQAPKGDTQYF.

The chain couples TRBV6-2 or TRBV6-3 to TRBJ2-7; maybe TRBD1 (6 bases). This CDR3 spans 15 amino acids. CDR1 is MNHEY and CDR2 is SVGEGT in the germline V gene. V dropped 7 bases and J dropped 3 bases, with 19 bases sitting between them. The CDR3 DNA sequence: TGTGCCAGCACGGACTCTGGGGGCAGGAACTACGAGCAGTACTTC. Its translation: CASTDSGGRNYEQYF.

There are a few counts of this clonotype. The chain has TRBV7-9 and TRBJ2-5; 9 nucleotides line up with TRBD2. The ends lost 5 bases at V and 4 bases at J; junction bases unmatched: 11. This CDR3 region has 16 residues. Germline values: CDR1 SEHNR, CDR2 FQNEAQ (reference sequence). This chain's CDR3 is CASSDRQREVGETQYF. CDR3 coding DNA: TGTGCCAGCAGCGACCGACAGCGGGAGGTAGGAGAGACCCAGTACTTC.

This clonotype showed up many times. This sequence joins TRBV6-1 and TRBJ2-1, with D possibly being TRBD2 (5 bases). This CDR3 spans 13 amino acids. With 5 bases removed from V and 8 bases from J, the gap between germline ends came to 13 bases. Germline-derived CDR1 and CDR2 are MNHNS and SASEGT. The CDR3 region is CASSLTSSDEQFF. In nucleotides, the CDR3 is TGTGCCAGCAGTCTCACTAGTTCCGATGAGCAGTTCTTC.

The chain uses TRBV29-1 and TRBJ1-1; D might be TRBD1 (5 bases). V was clipped by 0 bases and J by 0 bases, with 11 bases between them. Germline V lookup: CDR1 SQVTM, CDR2 ANQGSEA. The CDR3 has 15 amino acids. CDR3 sequence reads: CSVEDLQGLNTEAFF. CDR3 nucleotide sequence: TGCAGCGTTGAAGATCTTCAGGGTTTGAACACTGAAGCTTTCTTT.

This clonotype was picked up a small number of times. J is TRBJ2-4 and V is TRBV20-1, with TRBD2 matching 7 bases. V gave up 6 bases and J gave up 9 bases; unmatched junction bases: 8. Germline V CDR1 and CDR2: DFQATT, SNEGSKA (reference sequence). This CDR3 contains 12 residues. CDR3 bases: TGCAGTGCGACGGGCCCGGGGGGCATTCAGTACTTC. Translated, it gives CSATGPGGIQYF.

This clonotype turned up a few times. The V gene is TRBV11-2, the J gene TRBJ2-4, with TRBD2 matching 10 bases. V lost 4 bases, J lost 0 bases, and 9 bases stayed unmatched. The CDR3 extends over 18 amino acids. From germline, CDR1 is SGHAT and CDR2 FQNNGV. CDR3 bases: TGTGCCAGCAGCTCCAGGACTAGCGGCAGACTAGCCAAAAACATTCAGTACTTC. It translates to CASSSRTSGRLAKNIQYF.

Many counts were recorded for this clonotype. CDR3 DNA sequence: TGTGCCAGCAGCTTAGCAAAAGGGAGGAACTATGGCTACACCTTC. This encodes CASSLAKGRNYGYTF. The chain links TRBV7-6 to TRBJ1-2; D remains unclear. Per the germline V gene, CDR1 is SGHVS and CDR2 is FNYEAQ. CDR3 length equals 15 residues. The ends were cut back, 0 bases at V and 2 bases at J, with 10 bases in the middle.

The chain uses TRBV18 and TRBJ1-3; D remains ambiguous. V lost 2 bases and J lost 0, with 11 bases in between. This CDR3 comprises 16 residues. Germline CDR1 is KGHSH and CDR2 is LQKENI. The CDR3 nucleotides are TGTGCCAGCTCACCATACGACATCAGCTCTGGAAACACCATATATTTT. Its protein product is CASSPYDISSGNTIYF.

This clonotype was recorded a few times. V and J are TRBV7-2 and TRBJ1-6, with 9 bases identical to TRBD1. The trim removed 5 bases at V and 5 bases at J, leaving 10 bases unmatched. The CDR3 is made up of 17 amino acids. Germline V gene data show CDR1 as SGHTA and CDR2 as FQGNSA. CDR3 amino acids: CASSRKPQGANNSPLHF. In nucleotides, the CDR3 is TGTGCCAGCAGCCGAAAGCCACAGGGGGCCAATAATTCACCCCTCCACTTT. Complete variable domain (other parts from reference TRBV7-2 and TRBJ1-6): GAGVSQSPSNKVTEKGKDVELRCDPISGHTALYWYRQSLGQGLEFLIYFQGNSAPDKSGLPSDRFSAERTGGSVSTLTIQRTQQEDSAVYLCASSRKPQGANNSPLHFGNGTRLTVT.

This chain links TRBV28 with TRBJ2-1; 7 bases line up with TRBD2. With V trimmed by 5 bases and J by 2 bases, 6 bases remained unmatched. The CDR3 extends over 15 amino acids. Germline CDR1 reads MDHEN; CDR2 reads SYDVKM. CDR3 nucleotide sequence: TGTGCCAGCAGTCCCTCGGCGGGAGCCTACAATGAGCAGTTCTTC. It encodes CASSPSAGAYNEQFF.

The V and J genes are TRBV5-6 and TRBJ1-1; 7 nucleotides align to TRBD1. Germline assignment: CDR1 SGHDT and CDR2 YYEEEE. This CDR3 has 15 residues. V trimming: 4 bases; J trimming: 5 bases; junction bases outside the gene matches: 11. CDR3 sequence (DNA): TGTGCCAGCAGCCCGGCGGGACAGCTAAGGACTGAAGCTTTCTTT. It specifies CASSPAGQLRTEAFF.

V is TRBV19 and J is TRBJ2-7; 7 positions agree with TRBD1. Germline trimming cut 10 bases from V and 2 bases from J; bases unmatched to any gene: 14. The CDR3 runs to 15 residues. Per the germline V gene, CDR1 is LNHDA and CDR2 is SQIVND (reference sequence). Here the CDR3 DNA reads TGTGCCACCCAAACAGGGGCCCCAGGAACCTACGAGCAGTACTTC. Its protein is CATQTGAPGTYEQYF.

This clonotype has ten or more counts. The chain joins TRBV7-3 to TRBJ2-5; 11 nucleotides line up with TRBD2. V was clipped by 3 bases and J by 0 bases; unmatched bases: 3. From germline, CDR1 is SGHTA and CDR2 FQGTGA. This CDR3 is built from 16 residues. CDR3 DNA sequence: TGTGCCAGCAGCTTGGGACTAGCGGAGTACCAAGAGACCCAGTACTTC. Translation: CASSLGLAEYQETQYF.